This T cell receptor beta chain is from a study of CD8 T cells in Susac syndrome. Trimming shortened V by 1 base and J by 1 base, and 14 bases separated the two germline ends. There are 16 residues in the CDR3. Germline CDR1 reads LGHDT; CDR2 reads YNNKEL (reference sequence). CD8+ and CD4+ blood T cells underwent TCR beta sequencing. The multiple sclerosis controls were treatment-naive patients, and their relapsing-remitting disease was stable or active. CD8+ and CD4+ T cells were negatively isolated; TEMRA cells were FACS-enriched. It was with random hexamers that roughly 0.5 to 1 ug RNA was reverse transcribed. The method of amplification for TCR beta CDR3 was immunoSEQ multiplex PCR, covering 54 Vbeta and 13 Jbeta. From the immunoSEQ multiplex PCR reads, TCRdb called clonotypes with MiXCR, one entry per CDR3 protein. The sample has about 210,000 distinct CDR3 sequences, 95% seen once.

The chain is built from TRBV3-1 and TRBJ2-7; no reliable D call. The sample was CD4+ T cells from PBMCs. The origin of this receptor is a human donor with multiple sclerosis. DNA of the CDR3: TGTGCCAGCAGCCAAGGGGCCGGCGCCCTTTCCTACGAGCAGTACTTC. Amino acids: CASSQGAGALSYEQYF.